This T cell receptor beta chain was observed in a study of T cells in Graves' hyperthyroidism and ophthalmopathy. CDR3 length: 16 amino acids. J lost 6 bases, V lost 2 bases, and 5 bases had no gene match. Germline V gene data show CDR1 as MDHEN and CDR2 as SYDVKM. It was RNA transcripts that yielded the amplified TCR beta CDR3 regions. A first-round RT-PCR of the TCR CDR3 used the HTBI primer set. Each CDR3 protein is one row after TCRdb ran MiXCR on the multiplex PCR reads. The table shows fewer than 400,000 distinct CDR3 sequences, with around 14% occurring only once. As for this clonotype: One base away lies a much larger clone, so this may be a sequencing read error.

The sequenced sample consisted of blood. This chain joins TRBV28 and TRBJ1-5; 12 nucleotides line up with TRBD1. The clonotype comes from a woman between 18 and 29 years old with Graves' hyperthyroidism that later progressed to Graves' ophthalmopathy. This CDR3 is CASSLDGTGGPQPQHF. For the CDR3, the DNA is TGTGCCAGCAGTTTAGATGGGACAGGGGGCCCTCAGCCCCAGCATTTT.